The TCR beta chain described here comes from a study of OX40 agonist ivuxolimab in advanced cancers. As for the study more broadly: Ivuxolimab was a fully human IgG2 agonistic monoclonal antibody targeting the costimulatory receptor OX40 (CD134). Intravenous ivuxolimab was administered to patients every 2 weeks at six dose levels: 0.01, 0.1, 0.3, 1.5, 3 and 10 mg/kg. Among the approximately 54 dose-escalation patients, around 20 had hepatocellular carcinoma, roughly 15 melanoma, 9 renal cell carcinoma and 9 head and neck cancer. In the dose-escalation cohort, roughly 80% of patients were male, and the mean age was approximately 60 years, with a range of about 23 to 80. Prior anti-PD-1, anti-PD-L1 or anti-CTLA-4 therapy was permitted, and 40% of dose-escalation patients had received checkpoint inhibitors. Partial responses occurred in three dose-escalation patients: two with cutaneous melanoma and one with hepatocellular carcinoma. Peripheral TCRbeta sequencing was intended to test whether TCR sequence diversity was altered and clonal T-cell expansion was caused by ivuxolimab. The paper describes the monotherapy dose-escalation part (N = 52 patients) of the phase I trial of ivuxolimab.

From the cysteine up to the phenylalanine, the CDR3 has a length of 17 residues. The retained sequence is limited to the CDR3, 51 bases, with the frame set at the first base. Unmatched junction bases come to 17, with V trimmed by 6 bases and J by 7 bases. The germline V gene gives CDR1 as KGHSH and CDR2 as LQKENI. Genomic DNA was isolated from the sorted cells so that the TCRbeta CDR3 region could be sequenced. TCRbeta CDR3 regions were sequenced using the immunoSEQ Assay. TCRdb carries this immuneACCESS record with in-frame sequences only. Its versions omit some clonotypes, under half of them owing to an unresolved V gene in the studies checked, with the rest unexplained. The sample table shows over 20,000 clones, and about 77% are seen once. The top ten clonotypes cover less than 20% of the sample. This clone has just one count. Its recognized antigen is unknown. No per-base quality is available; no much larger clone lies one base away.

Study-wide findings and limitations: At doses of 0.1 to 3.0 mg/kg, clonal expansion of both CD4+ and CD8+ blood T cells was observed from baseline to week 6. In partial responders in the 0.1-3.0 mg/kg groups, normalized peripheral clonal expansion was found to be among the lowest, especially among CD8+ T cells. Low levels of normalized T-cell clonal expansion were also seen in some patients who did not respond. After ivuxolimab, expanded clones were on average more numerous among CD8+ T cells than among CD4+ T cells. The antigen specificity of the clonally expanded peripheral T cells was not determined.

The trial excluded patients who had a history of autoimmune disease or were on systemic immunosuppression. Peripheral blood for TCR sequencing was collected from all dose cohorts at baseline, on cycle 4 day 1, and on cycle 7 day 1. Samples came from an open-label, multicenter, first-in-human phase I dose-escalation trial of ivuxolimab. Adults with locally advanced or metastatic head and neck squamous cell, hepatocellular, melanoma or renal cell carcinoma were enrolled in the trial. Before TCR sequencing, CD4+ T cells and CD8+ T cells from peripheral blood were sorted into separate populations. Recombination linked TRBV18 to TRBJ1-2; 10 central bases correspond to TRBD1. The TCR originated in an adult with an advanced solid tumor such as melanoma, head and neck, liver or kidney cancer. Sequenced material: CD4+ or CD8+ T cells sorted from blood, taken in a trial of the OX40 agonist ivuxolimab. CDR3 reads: CASSKRGTGDSISGYTF. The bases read TGTGCCAGCTCTAAAAGGGGGACAGGGGACTCGATCTCTGGCTACACCTTC.